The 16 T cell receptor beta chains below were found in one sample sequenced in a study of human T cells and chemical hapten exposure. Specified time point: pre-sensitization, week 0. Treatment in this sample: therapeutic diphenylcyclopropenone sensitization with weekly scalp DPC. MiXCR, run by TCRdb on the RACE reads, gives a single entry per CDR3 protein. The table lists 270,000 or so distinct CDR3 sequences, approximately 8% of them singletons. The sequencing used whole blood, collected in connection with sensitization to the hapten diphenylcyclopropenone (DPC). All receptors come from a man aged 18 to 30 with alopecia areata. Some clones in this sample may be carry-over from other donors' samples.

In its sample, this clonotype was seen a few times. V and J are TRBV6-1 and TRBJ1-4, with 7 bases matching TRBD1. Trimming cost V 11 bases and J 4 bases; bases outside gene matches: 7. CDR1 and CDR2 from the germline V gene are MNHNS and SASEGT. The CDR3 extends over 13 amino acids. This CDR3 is CAGRQGNNEKLFF. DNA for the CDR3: TGTGCCGGAAGACAGGGAAATAATGAAAAACTGTTTTTT.

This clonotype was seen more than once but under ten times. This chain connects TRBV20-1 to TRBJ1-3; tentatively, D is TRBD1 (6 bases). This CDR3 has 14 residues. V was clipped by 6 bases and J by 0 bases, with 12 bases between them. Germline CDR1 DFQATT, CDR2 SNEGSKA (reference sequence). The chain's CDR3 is CSAEQGTSGNTIYF. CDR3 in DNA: TGCAGTGCGGAACAGGGTACCTCTGGAAACACCATATATTTT.

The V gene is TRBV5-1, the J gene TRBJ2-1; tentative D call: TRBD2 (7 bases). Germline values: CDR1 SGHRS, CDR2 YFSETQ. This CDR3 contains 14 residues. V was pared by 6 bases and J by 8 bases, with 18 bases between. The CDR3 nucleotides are TGCGCCAGCAAGTTATCGGGGGGCCGAGATGAGCAGTTCTTC. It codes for CASKLSGGRDEQFF. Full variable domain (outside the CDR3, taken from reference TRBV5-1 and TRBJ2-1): KAGVTQTPRYLIKTRGQQVTLSCSPISGHRSVSWYQQTPGQGLQFLFEYFSETQRNKGNFPGRFSGRQFSNSRSEMNVSTLELGDSALYLCASKLSGGRDEQFFGPGTRLTVL.

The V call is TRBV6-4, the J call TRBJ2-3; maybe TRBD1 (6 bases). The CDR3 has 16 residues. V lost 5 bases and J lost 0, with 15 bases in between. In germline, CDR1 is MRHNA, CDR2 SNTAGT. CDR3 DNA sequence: TGTGCCAGCAGTAACAGGAGCCAGGGGAGCACAGATACGCAGTATTTT. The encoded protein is CASSNRSQGSTDTQYF.

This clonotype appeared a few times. The CDR3 is CSGRDGGKGEQYF. CDR3 in DNA: TGCAGCGGCCGGGACGGTGGGAAGGGCGAGCAGTACTTC. This chain uses TRBV29-1 with TRBJ2-7; either TRBD1 or TRBD2 may fit D (5 bases each). The CDR3 runs 13 residues. Trimming shortened V by 7 bases and J by 6 bases, and 19 bases separated the two germline ends. Germline CDR1 is SQVTM and CDR2 is ANQGSEA.

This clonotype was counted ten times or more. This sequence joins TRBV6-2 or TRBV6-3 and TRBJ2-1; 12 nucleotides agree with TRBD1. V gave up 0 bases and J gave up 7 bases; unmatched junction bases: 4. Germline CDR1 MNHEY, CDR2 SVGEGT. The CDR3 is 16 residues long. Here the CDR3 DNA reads TGTGCCAGCAGTTACTCCGGGACAGGGGGCTGGAATGAGCAGTTCTTC. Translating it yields CASSYSGTGGWNEQFF.

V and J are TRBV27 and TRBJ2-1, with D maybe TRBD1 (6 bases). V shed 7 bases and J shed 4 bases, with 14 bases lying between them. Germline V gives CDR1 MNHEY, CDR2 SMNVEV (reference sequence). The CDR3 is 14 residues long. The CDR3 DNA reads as TGTGCCAGCAATCGACAGGCTATATACAATGAGCAGTTCTTC. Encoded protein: CASNRQAIYNEQFF.

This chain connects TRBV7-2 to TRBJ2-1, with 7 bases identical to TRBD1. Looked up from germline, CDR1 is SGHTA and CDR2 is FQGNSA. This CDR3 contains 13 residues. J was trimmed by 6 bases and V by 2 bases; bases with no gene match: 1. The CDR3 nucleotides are TGTACCAGCAGCTTAAGGGGGCCCAATGAGCAGTTCTTC. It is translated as CTSSLRGPNEQFF.

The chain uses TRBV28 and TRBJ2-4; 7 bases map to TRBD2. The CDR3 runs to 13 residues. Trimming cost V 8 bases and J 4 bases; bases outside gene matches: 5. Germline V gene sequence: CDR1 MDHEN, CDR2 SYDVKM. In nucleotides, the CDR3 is TGTGCCAGCGGGCTAGCGGTGAAAAACATTCAGTACTTC. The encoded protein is CASGLAVKNIQYF.

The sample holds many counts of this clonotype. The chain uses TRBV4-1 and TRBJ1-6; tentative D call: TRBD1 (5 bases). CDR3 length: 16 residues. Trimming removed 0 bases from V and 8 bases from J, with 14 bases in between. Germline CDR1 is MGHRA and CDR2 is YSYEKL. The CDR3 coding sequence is TGCGCCAGCAGCCAAGAGACAGCAATTTGGTATTCACCCCTCCACTTT. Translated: CASSQETAIWYSPLHF.

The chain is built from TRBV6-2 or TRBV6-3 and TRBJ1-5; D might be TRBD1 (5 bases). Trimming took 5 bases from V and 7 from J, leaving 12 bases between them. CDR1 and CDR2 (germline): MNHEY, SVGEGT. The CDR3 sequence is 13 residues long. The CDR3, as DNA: TGTGCCAGCAGTCTCTCCTGGGGGCAGCCCCAGCATTTT. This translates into CASSLSWGQPQHF.

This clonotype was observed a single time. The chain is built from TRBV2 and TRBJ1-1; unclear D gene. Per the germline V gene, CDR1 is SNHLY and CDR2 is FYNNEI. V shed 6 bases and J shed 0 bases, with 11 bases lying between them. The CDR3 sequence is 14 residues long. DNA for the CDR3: TGTGCCAGCAGCCGACGTAGCCTGAACACTGAAGCTTTCTTT. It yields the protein CASSRRSLNTEAFF. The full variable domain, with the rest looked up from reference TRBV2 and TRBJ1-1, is EPEVTQTPSHQVTQMGQEVILRCVPISNHLYFYWYRQILGQKVEFLVSFYNNEISEKSEIFDDQFSVERPDGSNFTLKIRSTKLEDSAMYFCASSRRSLNTEAFFGQGTRLTVV.

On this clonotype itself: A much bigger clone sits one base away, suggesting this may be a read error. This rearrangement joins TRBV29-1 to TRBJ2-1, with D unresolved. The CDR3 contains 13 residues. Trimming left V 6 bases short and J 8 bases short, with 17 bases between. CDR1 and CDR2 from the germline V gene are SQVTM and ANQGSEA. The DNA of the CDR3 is TGCAGCGTGGCCGGGTCCCCCGAGGATGAGCAGTTCTTC. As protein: CSVAGSPEDEQFF.

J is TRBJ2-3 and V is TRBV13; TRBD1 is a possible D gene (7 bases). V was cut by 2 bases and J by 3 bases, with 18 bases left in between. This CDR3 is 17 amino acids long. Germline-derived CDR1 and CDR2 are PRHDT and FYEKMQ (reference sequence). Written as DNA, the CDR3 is TGTGCCAGCAGCTTACCCCCCTCGACAGGGAGGACAGATACGCAGTATTTT. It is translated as CASSLPPSTGRTDTQYF.

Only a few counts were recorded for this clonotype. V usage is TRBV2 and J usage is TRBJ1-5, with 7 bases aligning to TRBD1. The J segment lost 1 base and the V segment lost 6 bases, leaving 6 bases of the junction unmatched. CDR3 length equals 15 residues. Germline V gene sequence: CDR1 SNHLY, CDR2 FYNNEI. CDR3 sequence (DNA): TGTGCCAGCAGAGTAGGGACAGTAAGCAATCAGCCCCAGCATTTT. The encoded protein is CASRVGTVSNQPQHF.

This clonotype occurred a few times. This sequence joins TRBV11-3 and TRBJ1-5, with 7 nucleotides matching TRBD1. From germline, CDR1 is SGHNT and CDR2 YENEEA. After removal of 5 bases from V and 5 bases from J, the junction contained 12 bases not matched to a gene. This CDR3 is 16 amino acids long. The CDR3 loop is CASSRGQTKTDQPQHF. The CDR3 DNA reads TGTGCCAGCAGCAGGGGACAGACTAAGACAGATCAGCCCCAGCATTTT.